This T cell receptor beta chain was recorded in a study of early T cells in non-severe SARS-CoV-2 infection. Unique molecular identifiers were attached to individual cDNA molecules. One entry per CDR3 protein results from TCRdb running MiXCR on the 5' RACE reads. There are around 60,000 distinct CDR3 sequences in the sample; about 12% occur only once, and 9.5% to 10% lies in the top ten. CDR1 is SGDLS and CDR2 is YYNGEE in the germline V gene. V was trimmed by 3 bases and J by 3 bases, leaving 15 bases between them. This CDR3 contains 15 residues. This TCR derives from an adult who was a healthcare worker with PCR-confirmed SARS-CoV-2 infection or an uninfected control (not recorded which). The sequenced sample was whole blood. The rearrangement links TRBV9 to TRBJ1-2; D is possibly TRBD1 (5 bases). CDR3 sequence reads: CASSAIPGLYYGYTF. The DNA for the CDR3 is TGTGCCAGCAGCGCCATCCCGGGACTCTACTATGGCTACACCTTC.